Below are 7 T cell receptor beta chains sequenced from a single sample in a study of T cells expressing NK-cell markers. TCRdb reprocessed the 5' RACE reads, keeping one entry per CDR3 protein, no DNA. Recorded for this sample: about 430,000 distinct CDR3 sequences. The sample taken for sequencing was blood T cells: a sorted CD56 or NKG2C T cell subset, CD4+ or CD8+ T cells, or bulk PBMC T cells (not recorded which). Receptor source: a woman in her 50s in good health.

This rearrangement joins TRBV11-3 to TRBJ2-1; TCRdb names TRBD2, which stays unverified in the absence of DNA. The CDR3 is made up of 13 amino acids. Germline loops: CDR1 SGHNT, CDR2 YENEEA. This CDR3 is CASSFGRENEQFF.

This chain links TRBV11-3 with TRBJ2-1; the D call of TRBD2 rests on TCRdb alone, since no DNA is present to check it. The CDR3 contains 18 residues. Germline V CDR1 and CDR2: SGHNT, YENEEA. CDR3 sequence: CASSLDQASGSSYNEQFF. The full variable domain, its missing parts supplied by reference TRBV11-3 and TRBJ2-1, is EAGVVQSPRYKIIEKKQPVAFWCNPISGHNTLYWYLQNLGQGPELLIRYENEEAVDDSQLPKDRFSAERLKGVDSTLKIQPAELGDSAVYLCASSLDQASGSSYNEQFFGPGTRLTVL.

The chain is built from TRBV15 and TRBJ2-1. Germline CDR1 reads LNHNV; CDR2 reads YYDKDF (reference sequence). The length of the CDR3 is 13 residues. This chain's CDR3 is CATSRVWDNEQFF.

The genes are TRBV4-1 and TRBJ2-5; the D gene TCRdb calls, TRBD2, cannot be checked with no DNA. CDR1 is MGHRA and CDR2 is YSYEKL in the germline V gene. This CDR3 is 13 amino acids long. CDR3 amino acids: CASSSGIFWDQYF.

V gene TRBV19 combines with J gene TRBJ2-7. CDR3 length equals 14 residues. Germline loops: CDR1 LNHDA, CDR2 SQIVND (reference sequence). CDR3 amino acids: CASSISLNSYEQYF.

The chain is built from TRBV7-9 and TRBJ2-1; TCRdb's D gene call, TRBD2, goes unchecked for lack of DNA. The CDR3 contains 19 residues. Germline lookup yields CDR1 SEHNR and CDR2 FQNEAQ (reference sequence). This CDR3 reads CASSDPGLAGGIPYNEQFF.

The V gene is TRBV27, the J gene TRBJ2-3; absent DNA, TCRdb's TRBD2 call cannot be checked. Germline CDR1 reads MNHEY; CDR2 reads SMNVEV (reference sequence). The CDR3 loop spans 15 amino acids. Here the CDR3 reads CASSLAGRATDTQYF.